The source of this T cell receptor (beta chain) is a study of T-cell memory formation after mild COVID-19. Findings and limits, study-wide: The study detected some responding clones in pre-infection memory, suggesting cross-reactive memory joined.

Constant-segment primers and 5'RACE yielded cDNA libraries for TCR alpha and TCR beta, each carrying sample barcodes and UMIs. TCRdb independently ran MiXCR on the 5' RACE reads; one entry per CDR3 protein. Of about 110,000 distinct CDR3 sequences listed, around 17% are singletons. In this sample, this clonotype turned up once. The antigen remains unidentified. Sequenced sample: PBMCs or a T cell subset sorted from them (not recorded which). The sequence was collected from a man between 18 and 29 years old who had mild COVID-19 (a few samples of this study predate the infection). Cell type and time point are not known.

In DNA, the CDR3 is TGTGCCAGCAGCTTAGCTCGGACTAGCGTTTCTTGGGACGATGAGCAGTTCTTC. Translated, it gives CASSLARTSVSWDDEQFF. The J gene is TRBJ2-1, the V gene TRBV7-2; 9 bases are a match to TRBD2. This CDR3 region has 18 residues. V shed 0 bases, J shed 8 bases, and the junction held 14 bases outside the gene matches. Germline values: CDR1 SGHTA, CDR2 FQGNSA.